The present T cell receptor (beta chain) was sequenced within a study of T cell responses to AZD1222 COVID-19 vaccine. Study-wide points: Along spike, vaccine-associated CD4 TCRs were found throughout, with dominance at 160-218 and 743-854. After two AZD1222 doses, spike-specific TCR breadth and depth rose versus day 0. Clonal diversity was possibly underestimated, and the donors were mostly white British, with more females.

CDR3 length: 13 residues. Trimming took 7 bases from V and 2 from J; bases not matched to a gene: 7. Germline values: CDR1 SQVTM, CDR2 ANQGSEA. This clone turned up a few times. Antigen: not known. Method: immunoSEQ multiplex PCR; TCRdb's copy keeps in-frame clones and lacks some. The sample has about 66,000 clones, around three quarters seen once. The specimen was peripheral blood, collected 28 days after the second AZD1222 dose. This receptor was obtained from an adult who received the AZD1222 COVID-19 vaccine. This rearrangement joins TRBV29-1 to TRBJ1-1, with TRBD1 identical over 7 bases. CDR3 protein: CSGFDRDNTEAFF. The CDR3 coding sequence is TGCAGCGGTTTCGACAGGGACAACACTGAAGCTTTCTTT.